This T cell receptor beta chain derives from a study of blood T cell repertoires in COVID-19. Overall study context: In each case, the material was cDNA or gDNA derived from T cells, B-cell-depleted T cells, or PBMCs.

The sample holds a few counts of this clone. Generated by immunoSEQ multiplex PCR, the TCRdb table keeps only in-frame clones and is missing some. The data contain around 90,000 clones, approximately 80% of them singletons. The CDR3 has 14 amino acids. The germline V gene encodes CDR1 MNHEY and CDR2 SMNVEV (reference sequence). Trimming at V came to 6 bases and at J to 7 bases, leaving 3 bases not matched to a gene. The V and J genes are TRBV27 and TRBJ1-6; TRBD1 aligns across 10 bases. The TCR originated in a woman aged 70-85 years with active or convalescent COVID-19. Material for sequencing was peripheral blood. CDR3 amino acids: CASRGQGRNSPLHF. In nucleotides, the CDR3 is TGTGCCAGCAGGGGACAGGGGCGAAATTCACCCCTCCACTTT.